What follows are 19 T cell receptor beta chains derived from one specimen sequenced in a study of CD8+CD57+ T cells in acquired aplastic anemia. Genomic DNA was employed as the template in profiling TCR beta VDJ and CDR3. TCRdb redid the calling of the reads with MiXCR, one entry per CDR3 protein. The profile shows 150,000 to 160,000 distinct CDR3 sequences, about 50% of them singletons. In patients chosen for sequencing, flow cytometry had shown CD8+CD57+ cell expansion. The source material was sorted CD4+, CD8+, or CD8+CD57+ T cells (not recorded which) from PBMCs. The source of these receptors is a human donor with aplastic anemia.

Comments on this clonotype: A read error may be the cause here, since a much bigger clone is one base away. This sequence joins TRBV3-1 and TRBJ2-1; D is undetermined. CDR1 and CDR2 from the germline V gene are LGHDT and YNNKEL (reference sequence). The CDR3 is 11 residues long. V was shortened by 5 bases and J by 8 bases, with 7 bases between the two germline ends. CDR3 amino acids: CASSSQDEQFF. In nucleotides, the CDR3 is TGTGCCAGCAGCAGCCAGGATGAGCAGTTCTTC.

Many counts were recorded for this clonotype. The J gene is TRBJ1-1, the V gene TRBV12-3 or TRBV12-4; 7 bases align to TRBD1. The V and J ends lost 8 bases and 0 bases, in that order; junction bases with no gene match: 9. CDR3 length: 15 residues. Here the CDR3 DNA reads TGTGCCAGCCATCGAGGGGGCGGAATGAACACTGAAGCTTTCTTT. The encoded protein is CASHRGGGMNTEAFF.

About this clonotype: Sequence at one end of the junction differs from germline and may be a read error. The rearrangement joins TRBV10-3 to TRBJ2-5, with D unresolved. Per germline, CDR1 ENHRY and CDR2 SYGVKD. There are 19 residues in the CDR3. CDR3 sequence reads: CAIGESGPGSHIRSGTQYF. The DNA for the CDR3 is TGTGCCATCGGTGAGTCTGGCCCCGGGTCCCACATACGAAGTGGGACCCAGTACTTC.

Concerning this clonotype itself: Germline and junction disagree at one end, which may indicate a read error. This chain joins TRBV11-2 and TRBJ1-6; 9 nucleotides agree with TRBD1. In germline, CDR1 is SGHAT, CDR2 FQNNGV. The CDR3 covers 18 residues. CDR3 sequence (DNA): TGTGCCAGCAGCCACCGGAGTACAGGGGGCACCTATAATTCACCCCCCCACTTT. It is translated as CASSHRSTGGTYNSPPHF.

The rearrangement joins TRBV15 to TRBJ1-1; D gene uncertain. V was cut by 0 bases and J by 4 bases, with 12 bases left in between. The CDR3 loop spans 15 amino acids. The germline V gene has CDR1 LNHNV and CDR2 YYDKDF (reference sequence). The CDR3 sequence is CATSRDSMRATEAFF. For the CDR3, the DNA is TGTGCCACCAGCAGAGATTCAATGCGTGCCACTGAAGCTTTCTTT.

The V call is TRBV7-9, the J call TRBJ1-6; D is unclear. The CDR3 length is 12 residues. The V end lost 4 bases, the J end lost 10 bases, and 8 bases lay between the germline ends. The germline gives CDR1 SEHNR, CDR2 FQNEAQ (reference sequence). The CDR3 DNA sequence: TGTGCCAGCAGCTCCCCGGGCTCACCCCTCCACTTT. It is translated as CASSSPGSPLHF.

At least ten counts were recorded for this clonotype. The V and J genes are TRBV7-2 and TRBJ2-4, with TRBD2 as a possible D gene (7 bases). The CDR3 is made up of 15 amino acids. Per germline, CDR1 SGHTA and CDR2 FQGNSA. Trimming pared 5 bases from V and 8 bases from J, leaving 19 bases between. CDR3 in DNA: TGTGCCAGCAGCGACCCTCGGGGGGCAAGTGACATTCAGTACTTC. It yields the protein CASSDPRGASDIQYF.

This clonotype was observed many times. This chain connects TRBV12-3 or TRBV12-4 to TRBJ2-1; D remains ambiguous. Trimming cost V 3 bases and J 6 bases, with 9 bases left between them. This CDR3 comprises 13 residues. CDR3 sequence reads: CASSLGPSNEQFF. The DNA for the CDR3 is TGTGCCAGCAGTTTGGGTCCGAGCAATGAGCAGTTCTTC.

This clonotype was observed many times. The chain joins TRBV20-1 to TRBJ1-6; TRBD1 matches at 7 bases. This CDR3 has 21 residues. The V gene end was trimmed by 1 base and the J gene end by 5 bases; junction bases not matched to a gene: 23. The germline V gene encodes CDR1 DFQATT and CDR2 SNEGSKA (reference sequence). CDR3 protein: CSARGTPWRTGRWENNSPLHF. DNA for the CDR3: TGCAGTGCTAGAGGGACCCCTTGGCGGACAGGCCGTTGGGAAAATAATTCACCCCTCCACTTT.

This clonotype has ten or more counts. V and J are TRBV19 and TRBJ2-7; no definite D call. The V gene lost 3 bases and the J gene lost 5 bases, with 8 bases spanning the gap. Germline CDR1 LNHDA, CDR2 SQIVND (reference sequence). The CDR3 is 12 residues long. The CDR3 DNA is TGTGCCAGTAGTATGGCCAGGCACGAGCAGTACTTC. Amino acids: CASSMARHEQYF.

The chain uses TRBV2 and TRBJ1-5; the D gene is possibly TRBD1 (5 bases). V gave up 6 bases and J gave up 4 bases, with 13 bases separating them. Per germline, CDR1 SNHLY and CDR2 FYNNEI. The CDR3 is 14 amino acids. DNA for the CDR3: TGTGCCAGCAGCCGCGGGACTCGGAATCAGCCCCAGCATTTT. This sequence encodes CASSRGTRNQPQHF. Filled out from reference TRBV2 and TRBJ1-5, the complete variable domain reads EPEVTQTPSHQVTQMGQEVILRCVPISNHLYFYWYRQILGQKVEFLVSFYNNEISEKSEIFDDQFSVERPDGSNFTLKIRSTKLEDSAMYFCASSRGTRNQPQHFGDGTRLSIL.

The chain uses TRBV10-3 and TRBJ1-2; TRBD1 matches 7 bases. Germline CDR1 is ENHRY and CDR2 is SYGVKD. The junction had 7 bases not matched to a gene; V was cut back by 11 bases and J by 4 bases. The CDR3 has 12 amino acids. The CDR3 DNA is TGTGCCTTCGGGGGACAGACCTATGGCTACACCTTC. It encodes CAFGGQTYGYTF.

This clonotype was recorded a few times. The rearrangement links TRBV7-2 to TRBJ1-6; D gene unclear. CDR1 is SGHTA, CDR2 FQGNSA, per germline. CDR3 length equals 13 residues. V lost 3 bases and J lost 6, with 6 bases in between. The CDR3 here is CASSFPANSPLHF. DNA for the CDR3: TGTGCCAGCAGCTTCCCAGCTAATTCACCCCTCCACTTT. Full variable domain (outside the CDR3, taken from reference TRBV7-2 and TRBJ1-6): GAGVSQSPSNKVTEKGKDVELRCDPISGHTALYWYRQSLGQGLEFLIYFQGNSAPDKSGLPSDRFSAERTGGSVSTLTIQRTQQEDSAVYLCASSFPANSPLHFGNGTRLTVT.

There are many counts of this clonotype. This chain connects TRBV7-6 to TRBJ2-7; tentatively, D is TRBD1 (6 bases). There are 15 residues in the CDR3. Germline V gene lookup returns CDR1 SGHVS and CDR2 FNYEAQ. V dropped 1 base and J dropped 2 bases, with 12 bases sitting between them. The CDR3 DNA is TGTGCCAGCAGCTTAGAGGCCAGGGGCGCCTACGAGCAGTACTTC. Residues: CASSLEARGAYEQYF.

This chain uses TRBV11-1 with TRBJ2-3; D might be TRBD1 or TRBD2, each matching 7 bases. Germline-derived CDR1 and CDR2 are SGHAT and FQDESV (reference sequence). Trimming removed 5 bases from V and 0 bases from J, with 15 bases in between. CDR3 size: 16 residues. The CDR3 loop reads CASSSPGGGSTDTQYF. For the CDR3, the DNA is TGTGCCAGCAGCAGTCCAGGGGGGGGGAGCACAGATACGCAGTATTTT.

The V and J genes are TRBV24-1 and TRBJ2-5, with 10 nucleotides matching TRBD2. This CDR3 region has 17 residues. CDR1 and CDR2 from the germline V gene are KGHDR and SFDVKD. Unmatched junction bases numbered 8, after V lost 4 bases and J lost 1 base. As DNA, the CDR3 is TGTGCCACCAGTGACCCTAGGACTAGCGGTTCCCAAGAGACCCAGTACTTC. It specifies CATSDPRTSGSQETQYF.

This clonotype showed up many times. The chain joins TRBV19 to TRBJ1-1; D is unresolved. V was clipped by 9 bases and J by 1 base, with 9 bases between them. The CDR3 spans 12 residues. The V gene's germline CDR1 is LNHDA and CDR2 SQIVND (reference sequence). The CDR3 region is CASGLPNTEAFF. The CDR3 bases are TGTGCCAGCGGACTACCGAACACTGAAGCTTTCTTT.

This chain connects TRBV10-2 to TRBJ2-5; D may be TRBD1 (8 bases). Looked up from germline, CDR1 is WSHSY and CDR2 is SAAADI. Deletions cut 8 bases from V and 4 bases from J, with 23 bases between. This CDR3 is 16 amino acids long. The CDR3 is CASREYRGGQRETQYF. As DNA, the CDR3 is TGCGCCAGCCGGGAATACAGGGGGGGGCAGAGAGAGACCCAGTACTTC.

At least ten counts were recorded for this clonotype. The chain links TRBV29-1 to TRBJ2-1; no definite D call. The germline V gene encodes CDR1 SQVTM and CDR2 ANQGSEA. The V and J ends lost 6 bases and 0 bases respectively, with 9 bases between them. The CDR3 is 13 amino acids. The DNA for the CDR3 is TGCAGCGTGACGCCGAGCTCCTACAATGAGCAGTTCTTC. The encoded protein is CSVTPSSYNEQFF.